This TCR beta chain was sequenced in a study of cytomegalovirus exposure and HLA in healthy donors (dated by TCRdb to 2016 to 2017). Turning to the overall study: According to an earlier analysis of around 600 of the donors, 150 million to 200 million T cells yielded 90 million to 140 million unique TCR beta sequences and about 280 Gb of sequence data. Roughly 300 gigabases of sequencing data and tens of millions of unique TCR sequences were included in an early release covering roughly 600 HLA-typed donors. Among the roughly 400 genotyped donors, 75% to 90% belonged to the genetic ancestry cluster associated with self-reported Caucasian donors. The study was designed to test whether signatures of past pathogen exposure could be identified by cataloging public T cell receptors. The T cell repertoires of some 670 subjects were profiled by immunosequencing and related to cytomegalovirus serostatus. A separate validation cohort of about 110 different subjects was used in addition to the 666-subject first cohort. High-throughput TCR immunosequencing, statistical association of individual TCRs with disease status, and machine learning were combined to predict cytomegalovirus infection status. In a later analysis, previously published TCR beta repertoires from several hundred donors were re-analyzed and high-resolution HLA genotyping was added so that TCR occurrence patterns could be studied. The later analysis used no new phenotypic data to find candidate immune exposures, relying instead on TCR beta sequences and their occurrence across donors. In an earlier analysis of around 540 of the donors, high-throughput TCR beta sequencing was used to judge whether each TCR beta V gene segment behaved as functional or pseudogenic. Donor age, sex, ethnicity and CMV serostatus were compiled alongside the repertoire data. A later genetic analysis used genome-wide SNP genotypes for about 60% of the roughly 700 donors, treating that subset as a discovery cohort. Every discovery cohort repertoire had been produced on one sequencing platform. HLA typing covered class I and class II loci at four-digit resolution. Typing coverage varied by locus: about 620-640 donors for A, B, C, DRB1 and DQB1; about 520 for DQA1; some 610 for DPA1; 450 to 480 for DPB1. A few DR-DQ haplotypes were treated as single units for association and clustering because of strong linkage in the cohort. On average, 235,054 unique TCR beta nucleotide sequences were sequenced per donor among more than 350 genotyped donors of the cohort, with around 19% of those sequences being non-productive. Overall study results and their limits: In the study, 164 TCR beta chains were listed as associated with cytomegalovirus. In a later analysis, HLA-associated TCR beta chains were found to be more clonally expanded and to have lower generation probabilities than equally common non-associated chains. Presence/absence analyses assumed roughly uniform sequencing depth across donors, an assumption that may not hold. In a later analysis, TCR association rates were found to vary across HLA loci, with the most associated TCRs seen for DRB1 alleles and the fewest for HLA-C alleles. Strong co-occurrence of HLA alleles, especially DR and DQ, made assigning TCR associations to individual alleles difficult. The cohort was sequenced for TCR beta chains only, and without alpha or paired-chain data the features that could be detected were limited. Because some donors lacked HLA typing at each locus, the association tests relied only on the typed subset. Seventeen rarely observed V segments, including chromosome 9 orphons, were excluded from the earlier analysis of approximately 600 of the donors because counts were too low. A later genetic analysis associated a missense DCLRE1C variant with V-gene and J-gene trimming of TCR beta chains, and an independent cohort replicated the association. In vitro tests confirmed that a few of the cytomegalovirus-associated TCR beta chains recognize cytomegalovirus antigens. Some IMGT-functional V segments, including TRBV6-2 and TRBV6-3, could not be told apart with the 87-base-pair reads, so those segments were excluded. Most TCR sequences were seen in very few donors, while some public TCRs were found in many individuals. For the cohort, immune exposure information was limited to CMV serostatus. According to the authors, the approach could potentially be generalized to other disease states and immunological phenotypes. In an earlier analysis of roughly 500 of the donors, most TCR beta V segments appeared in productive rearrangements about 87% or about 30% of the time, broadly matching IMGT annotations. In a later analysis, several top co-occurrence clusters were reported to appear linked to parvovirus B19, influenza, CMV and Epstein-Barr virus. A later analysis found that most CMV-associated TCR beta chains appeared HLA-restricted, with HLA associations seemingly driven largely by CMV exposure. The classifier was reported to diagnose cytomegalovirus status with high specificity and sensitivity in both the original and validation cohorts. The sequencing pipeline was judged likely to have produced a cluster of highly shared sequence variants as a technical artifact. A further reported finding was that TCR beta sequences accurately predicted the HLA-A and HLA-B alleles for most subjects in the first cohort. Linkage disequilibrium might explain the correlated functional status among segregating V segments, but an unknown experimental factor could not be ruled out. Compared with the 666-donor mean, donors in an Asian-associated ancestry cluster had fewer N-insertions in productive TCRs, according to a later genetic analysis. A later analysis associated 17,000 or so TCR beta sequences with specific HLA alleles at a false discovery rate of 0.05.

Library construction relied on the immunoSEQ multiplex PCR assay. A mixture of 60 forward primers for TCR Vbeta segments and 13 reverse primers for TCR Jbeta segments was used in the multiplex PCR. The CDR3 region of rearranged TCR beta genes was amplified from genomic DNA by a multiplex PCR assay. On the Illumina HiSeq System, the amplified TCR beta libraries were sequenced as 87-base-pair reads. As for the authors' bioinformatics: Across the 500 to 850 repertoires, a later analysis counted about 81 million unique TCR beta chains, around 10 million of which were shared by at least two donors. Raw reads were error-corrected and collapsed into unique sequences with a nearest-neighbor algorithm that merged closely related sequences to remove PCR and sequencing errors. V, D and J gene segments were assigned by aligning CDR3 sequences to IMGT reference sequences. Each retained sequence needed at least a six-nucleotide match to both a V gene segment and a J gene segment. A rearrangement was called productive if the CDR3 had no stop codons and remained in frame with V and J, and every other rearrangement was called non-productive. Following IMGT convention, CDR3 was defined as the stretch from the second conserved V-encoded cysteine to the conserved J-encoded phenylalanine. In an earlier analysis of 587 of the donors, sequences lacking an unambiguous match to a single V gene segment were excluded. An earlier analysis of 587 of the donors classified V segments as functional when productive rearrangements were above 56.7% and as segregating when the standard deviation between donors was above 5%. A statistical classification framework was developed to diagnose cytomegalovirus status using the catalog of TCR beta chain sequences. In a later analysis, TCR nucleotide sequences were compared against IMGT/GENE-DB human TR gene sequences so that V and J genes could be assigned. In a later analysis, CDR3 sequences and most-parsimonious VDJ recombination scenarios were assigned using the TCRdist pipeline. In a later analysis, each TCR beta chain was defined by its CDR3 amino acid sequence together with its V-gene family, and reads lacking a unique V-gene family were excluded. To address suspected cross-contamination and a sequencing artifact, a later analysis removed under 600 highly shared, low-generation-probability nucleotide sequences. A later analysis calculated a clonal expansion index for each public chain from normalized within-repertoire ranks of inferred template counts. In a later analysis, generation probabilities were computed using a VDJ recombination model fitted to out-of-frame rearrangements, and the results were checked against IGoR. In a later analysis, hypergeometric tests were used to score TCR-TCR, TCR-HLA and TCR-CMV co-occurrence, with a repertoire-size bias correction applied to TCR pairs. False discovery rates were estimated in a later analysis by permuting HLA or CMV assignments 20 times. A later analysis grouped co-occurring TCRs with DBSCAN, adding TCRdist sequence similarity when clustering within HLA-allele-positive subsets. Repertoires with fewer than 30,000 or more than 120,000 public chains were left out of co-occurrence clustering, as were five repertoires with anomalous nucleotide sharing. TCRdb limited this immuneACCESS table to in-frame rearrangements with V and J called. A share of clones is missing; checked studies link under half to unresolved V genes, and the rest is unexplained. V and J calls and clone size are as listed in that table; D and trimming were resolved from the DNA. The sample yields around 100,000 clones; about 73% were counted once. The ten largest make up around 4.3% of the sample.

The cohort consisted of more than 650 healthy bone marrow donors. At the time of sampling, all cohort members were nominally healthy, though unrecorded immune exposures were likely present. The donor tested CMV seropositive, placing the donor among the 289 seropositive members of the cohort. Each donor provided a peripheral blood sample, and peripheral blood mononuclear cells were used for TCR beta sequencing. Genomic DNA was extracted from the blood cell samples with the Qiagen DNeasy Blood Extraction Kit. Germline trimming: 2 bases from V, 8 bases from J; junction bases outside gene matches: 8. The germline V gene gives CDR1 as KGHSH and CDR2 as LQKENI. Spanning cysteine to phenylalanine, the CDR3 consists of 15 amino acids. CDR3 DNA only is kept here, 45 bases in frame from base 1. This clone was detected once. Its antigen specificity is not known. There are no base qualities to consult, and no much larger clone falls within one base.

Sequenced material: PBMCs. This sequence originates from a woman in her thirties or forties in good health and CMV-seropositive. The receptor chain draws on TRBV18 and TRBJ2-1, with 8 bases matching TRBD2. The DNA sequence is TGTGCCAGCTCACCAAGCGAGCGGGAGTGGCATGAGCAGTTCTTC. Its coded protein is CASSPSEREWHEQFF. Where the CDR3 stops, the reference TRBV18 and TRBJ2-1 genes take over; the full variable domain is NAGVMQNPRHLVRRRGQEARLRCSPMKGHSHVYWYRQLPEEGLKFMVYLQKENIIDESGMPKERFSAEFPKEGPSILRIQQVVRGDSAAYFCASSPSEREWHEQFFGPGTRLTVL.